The TCR beta chain under discussion was sequenced for a study of blood T cells in healthy people across ages. Sample-barcoded 5' priming and a J-beta primer mix drove a second PCR of roughly 6 to 12 cycles. TCRdb used MiXCR to reprocess the 5' RACE reads, holding one entry per CDR3 protein. This sample has fewer than 900,000 distinct CDR3 sequences, with around 34% found just once. Study findings and constraints: Roughly linearly, TCR beta diversity per million T cells fell as age increased.

This CDR3 contains 14 residues. CDR1 MNHEY and CDR2 SVGEGT come from the germline V gene. Trimming shortened V by 0 bases and J by 1 base, and 5 bases separated the two germline ends. This clonotype was seen only a few times. The antigen is unknown. This sequence originates from a man younger than 35 in good health. Sequenced: blood. This chain joins TRBV6-2 or TRBV6-3 and TRBJ2-3; D is uncertain. The CDR3 region has the DNA TGTGCCAGCAGTTACTCGAAGTGCACAGATACGCAGTATTTT. The encoded protein is CASSYSKCTDTQYF.